This T cell receptor (beta chain) was identified during a study of cytomegalovirus exposure and HLA in healthy donors. Whole-study findings and limits: A later look showed TCR association rates differing by HLA locus, highest for DRB1 and lowest for HLA-C. In terms of immune exposure information, only CMV serostatus was available. The analysis excluded some indistinguishable V segments, including TRBV6-2 and TRBV6-3. A later analysis found common viral pathogens apparently linked to several of the most significant clusters.

Worth noting for this clone: Antigen unknown.

Deletions cut 7 bases from V and 3 bases from J, with 12 bases between. This CDR3 has 13 amino acids. CDR1 SQVTM and CDR2 ANQGSEA come from the germline V gene. PCR involved 60 Vbeta and 13 Jbeta primers. The assay was immunoSEQ multiplex PCR, and TCRdb's table has in-frame clones only and misses some. The repertoire holds approximately 86,000 clones, with over 70% as singletons. The chain is built from TRBV29-1 and TRBJ1-4; no clear D gene. The source material was PBMCs. The receptor was isolated from a man in his sixties in good health and CMV-seronegative. This CDR3 is CSAKAGANEKLFF. The DNA for the CDR3 is TGCAGCGCAAAGGCGGGAGCTAATGAAAAACTGTTTTTT.